Listed below are T cell receptor beta chains from one sample, sequenced in a study of blood T cells in healthy people across ages. In TCRdb, the 5' RACE reads were re-called with MiXCR into one record per CDR3 protein. The sample shows some 640,000 distinct CDR3 sequences, around 49% of them seen only once. Material: blood. These receptors were obtained from a woman aged 60-75 years in good health. CDR3s include the opening cysteine and the closing phenylalanine or tryptophan. The D gene is left open where the match is weak. Only part of the rows carry a size: once, few, many, or a class if the clone is expanded.

.	14	few	TRBJ2-7	TRBV4-2	CASSQVRTYDGQYF	TGTGCCAGCAGCCAAGTGAGAACCTACGATGGGCAGTACTTC
.	14	.	TRBJ2-5	TRBV4-2	CASSQAQRAETQYF	TGTGCCAGCAGCCAAGCTCAGCGGGCGGAGACCCAGTACTTC
.	14	.	TRBJ2-4	TRBV3-1	CAGSQGETKNIQYF	TGTGCCGGCAGCCAAGGGGAAACCAAAAACATTCAGTACTTC
TRBD2	17	.	TRBJ2-3	TRBV20-1	CSADRGGRVTSTDTQYF	TGCAGTGCTGACCGCGGGGGGAGGGTAACTAGCACAGATACGCAGTATTTT
.	16	.	TRBJ2-1	TRBV18	CASSPVRDSDYNEQFF	TGTGCCAGCTCACCAGTTCGGGATTCGGATTACAATGAGCAGTTCTTC
.	14	.	TRBJ1-1	TRBV3-1	CASSQVVGGTEAFF	TGTGCCAGCAGCCAAGTAGTGGGGGGCACTGAAGCTTTCTTT
.	14	.	TRBJ2-5	TRBV7-3	CASSLMGQQETQYF	TGTGCCAGCAGCTTAATGGGGCAGCAAGAGACCCAGTACTTC
.	15	.	TRBJ1-2	TRBV7-2	CASSRTGTLPRGYTF	TGTGCCAGCAGCCGAACGGGCACGCTCCCGAGAGGCTACACCTTC
.	15	.	TRBJ2-1	TRBV5-1	CASSPGGVGYNEQFF	TGCGCCAGCAGCCCCGGGGGCGTTGGCTACAATGAGCAGTTCTTC
.	14	.	TRBJ2-1	TRBV6-2/TRBV6-3	CASTKSGQNNEQFF	TGTGCCAGTACGAAAAGTGGGCAGAACAATGAGCAGTTCTTC
TRBD1	15	.	TRBJ2-7	TRBV14	CASSLLGQGESEQYF	TGTGCCAGCAGCCTCCTGGGACAGGGGGAAAGCGAGCAGTACTTC
.	12	.	TRBJ2-7	TRBV29-1	CSVAISRYEQYF	TGCAGCGTTGCAATCAGCCGGTACGAGCAGTACTTC
.	12	.	TRBJ2-5	TRBV20-1	CSASSQQETQYF	TGCAGTGCTTCTTCCCAACAGGAGACCCAGTACTTC
TRBD2	14	few	TRBJ2-7	TRBV20-1	CSAKLAGSSYEQYF	TGCAGTGCTAAACTAGCGGGGAGCTCCTACGAGCAGTACTTC
.	14	.	TRBJ2-7	TRBV9	CASSVNAGNREQYF	TGTGCCAGCAGCGTAAACGCGGGGAACCGCGAGCAGTACTTC
.	12	.	TRBJ2-5	TRBV4-1	CASSQTFGTQYF	TGCGCCAGCAGCCAGACTTTTGGGACCCAGTACTTC
.	15	.	TRBJ1-3	TRBV20-1	CSALEDPRSGNTIYF	TGCAGTGCTCTCGAGGACCCTCGCTCTGGAAACACCATATATTTT
.	15	.	TRBJ2-1	TRBV11-2	CASSWEADTYNEQFF	TGTGCCAGCAGCTGGGAAGCGGATACCTACAATGAGCAGTTCTTC
.	13	.	TRBJ2-3	TRBV20-1	CSANRDYTGTQYF	TGCAGTGCTAATCGGGATTACACAGGTACGCAGTATTTT
.	17	few	TRBJ2-1	TRBV9	CASSVGLAGFSYNEQFF	TGTGCCAGCAGCGTTGGACTCGCGGGGTTCTCCTACAATGAGCAGTTCTTC
.	12	.	TRBJ1-2	TRBV29-1	CSAGKDGYGYTF	TGCAGCGCTGGAAAAGACGGCTATGGCTACACCTTC
TRBD1	14	.	TRBJ2-7	TRBV7-9	CASSSGDRAYEQYF	TGTGCCAGCAGCTCGGGGGACAGGGCGTACGAGCAGTACTTC
TRBD2	19	.	TRBJ2-3	TRBV28	CASSRPPWTSGRATDTQYF	TGTGCCAGCAGTCGACCCCCTTGGACGAGCGGGAGAGCGACAGATACGCAGTATTTT
.	12	once	TRBJ1-2	TRBV27	CASSDWNYGYTF	TGTGCCAGCAGCGATTGGAATTATGGCTACACCTTC
.	11	few	TRBJ2-1	TRBV20-1	CSPGGRDEQFF	TGCAGTCCTGGGGGTAGAGATGAGCAGTTCTTC
.	13	.	TRBJ2-1	TRBV10-3	CAITGETYNEQFF	TGTGCCATCACGGGGGAGACCTACAATGAGCAGTTCTTC
TRBD2	16	few	TRBJ2-3	TRBV15	CATSRMGLASTDTQYF	TGTGCCACCAGCAGGATGGGACTAGCGAGCACAGATACGCAGTATTTT
TRBD2	15	few	TRBJ2-1	TRBV20-1	CSATRTSGSYNEQFF	TGCAGTGCTACCCGGACTAGCGGGAGCTACAATGAGCAGTTCTTC
TRBD1	15	.	TRBJ1-4	TRBV20-1	CSATDRGHSNEKLFF	TGCAGTGCTACCGACAGGGGACACTCTAATGAAAAACTGTTTTTT
.	14	.	TRBJ2-3	TRBV27	CASSRTGTTDTQYF	TGTGCCAGCAGCCGCACAGGGACCACAGATACGCAGTATTTT
TRBD2	14	many	TRBJ2-1	TRBV7-2	CASRPGGGGYEQFF	TGTGCCAGCAGACCTGGCGGGGGAGGTTATGAGCAGTTCTTC
.	15	few	TRBJ1-5	TRBV10-2	CASSESGHRNQPQHF	TGCGCCAGCAGTGAGTCGGGGCACCGGAATCAGCCCCAGCATTTT
.	15	.	TRBJ2-3	TRBV6-6	CASSYSRVIGDTQYF	TGTGCCAGCAGTTACTCCCGCGTGATCGGAGATACGCAGTATTTT
.	12	.	TRBJ2-1	TRBV29-1	CSVDYSGDEQFF	TGCAGCGTTGATTATTCCGGGGATGAGCAGTTCTTC
TRBD1	17	.	TRBJ1-4	TRBV4-2	CASSRGQGLATNEKLFF	TGTGCCAGCAGCCGAGGACAGGGTCTTGCAACTAATGAAAAACTGTTTTTT
TRBD1	13	.	TRBJ2-5	TRBV10-3	CAIGRDRGQTQYF	TGTGCCATCGGCCGGGACAGGGGGCAGACCCAGTACTTC
TRBD1	18	.	TRBJ1-6	TRBV5-1	CASSTSLTGRGNNSPLHF	TGCGCCAGCAGCACAAGTCTGACAGGCAGGGGGAATAATTCACCCCTCCACTTT
TRBD1	14	.	TRBJ2-1	TRBV29-1	CSVTGQGSYNEQFF	TGCAGCGTTACCGGACAGGGCTCCTACAATGAGCAGTTCTTC
TRBD2	15	.	TRBJ2-5	TRBV20-1	CSAPPSGRARETQYF	TGCAGTGCTCCCCCGAGCGGGAGGGCCCGGGAGACCCAGTACTTC
.	13	.	TRBJ1-1	TRBV7-8	CASWGARDTEAFF	TGTGCCAGCTGGGGGGCAAGAGACACTGAAGCTTTCTTT
.	11	many	TRBJ2-7	TRBV12-3/TRBV12-4	CASSLGLEQYF	TGTGCCAGCAGCTTAGGGCTCGAGCAGTACTTC
TRBD2	16	.	TRBJ2-1	TRBV20-1	CSARGGAGEAYNEQFF	TGCAGTGCTAGGGGGGGTGCGGGGGAAGCCTACAATGAGCAGTTCTTC
TRBD2	15	few	TRBJ2-7	TRBV9	CASSPTSGLYNEQYF	TGTGCCAGCAGCCCGACTAGCGGGCTATACAATGAGCAGTACTTC
.	13	.	TRBJ2-2	TRBV14	CASRQSDAGELFF	TGTGCCAGCAGGCAAAGCGACGCCGGGGAGCTGTTTTTT
TRBD1	17	few	TRBJ2-1	TRBV9	CASSVALPTGGYNEQFF	TGTGCCAGCAGCGTAGCCCTCCCGACAGGGGGCTACAATGAGCAGTTCTTC
.	14	.	TRBJ1-1	TRBV5-1	CASSVDSGNTEAFF	TGCGCCAGCAGCGTAGATTCGGGCAACACTGAAGCTTTCTTT
.	12	.	TRBJ2-5	TRBV29-1	CSVERGYNEQYF	TGCAGCGTTGAAAGGGGCTACAATGAGCAGTACTTC
.	14	.	TRBJ2-7	TRBV12-3/TRBV12-4	CASSLTGRAYEQYF	TGTGCCAGCAGTTTAACCGGCAGAGCCTACGAGCAGTACTTC
.	12	few	TRBJ2-7	TRBV29-1	CSVDTGYNEQYF	TGCAGCGTTGACACCGGCTACAATGAGCAGTACTTC
TRBD2	15	.	TRBJ2-3	TRBV5-1	CASSSTSRKVDTQYF	TGCGCCAGCAGCTCGACTAGCCGAAAAGTAGATACGCAGTATTTT
.	18	.	TRBJ2-1	TRBV7-9	CASSLWEGGRTSGNEQFF	TGTGCCAGCAGCTTATGGGAGGGGGGCAGGACCTCGGGAAATGAGCAGTTCTTC